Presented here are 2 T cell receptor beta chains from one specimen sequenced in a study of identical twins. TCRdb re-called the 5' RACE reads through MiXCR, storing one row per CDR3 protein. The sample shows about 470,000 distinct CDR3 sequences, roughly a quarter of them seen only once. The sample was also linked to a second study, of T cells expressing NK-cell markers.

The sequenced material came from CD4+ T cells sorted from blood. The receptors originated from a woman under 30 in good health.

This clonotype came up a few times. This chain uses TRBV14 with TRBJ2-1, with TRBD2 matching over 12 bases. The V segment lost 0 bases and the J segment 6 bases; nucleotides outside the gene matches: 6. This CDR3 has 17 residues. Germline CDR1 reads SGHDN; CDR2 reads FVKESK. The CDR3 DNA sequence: TGTGCCAGCAGCCAAGATCGGACTAGCGGGACAGTCAATGAGCAGTTCTTC. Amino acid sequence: CASSQDRTSGTVNEQFF.

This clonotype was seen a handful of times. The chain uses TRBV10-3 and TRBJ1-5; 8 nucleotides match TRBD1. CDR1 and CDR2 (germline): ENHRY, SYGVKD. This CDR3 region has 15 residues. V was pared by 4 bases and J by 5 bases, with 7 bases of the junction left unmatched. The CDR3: CAISVGDRGDQPQHF. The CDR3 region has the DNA TGTGCCATCAGTGTCGGCGACAGGGGAGATCAGCCCCAGCATTTT.